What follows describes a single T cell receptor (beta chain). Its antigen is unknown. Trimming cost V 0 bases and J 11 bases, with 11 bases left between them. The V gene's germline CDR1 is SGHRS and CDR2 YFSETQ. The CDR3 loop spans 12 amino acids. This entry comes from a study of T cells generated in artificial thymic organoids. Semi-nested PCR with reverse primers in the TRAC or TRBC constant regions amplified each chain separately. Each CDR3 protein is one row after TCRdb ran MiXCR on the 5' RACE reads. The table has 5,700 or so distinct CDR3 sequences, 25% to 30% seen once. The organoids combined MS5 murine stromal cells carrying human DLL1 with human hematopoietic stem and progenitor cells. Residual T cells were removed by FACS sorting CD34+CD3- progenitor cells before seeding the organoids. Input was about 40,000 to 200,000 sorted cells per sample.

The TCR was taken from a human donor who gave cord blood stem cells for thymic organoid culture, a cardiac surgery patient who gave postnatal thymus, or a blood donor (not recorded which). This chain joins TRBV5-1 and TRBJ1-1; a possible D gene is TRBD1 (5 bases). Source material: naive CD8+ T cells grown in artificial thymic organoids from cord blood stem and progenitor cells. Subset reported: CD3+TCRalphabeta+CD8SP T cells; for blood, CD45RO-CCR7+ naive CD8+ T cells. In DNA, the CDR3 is TGCGCCAGCAGCTTGGCTGGGGGTAGTGCTTTCTTT. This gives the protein CASSLAGGSAFF.